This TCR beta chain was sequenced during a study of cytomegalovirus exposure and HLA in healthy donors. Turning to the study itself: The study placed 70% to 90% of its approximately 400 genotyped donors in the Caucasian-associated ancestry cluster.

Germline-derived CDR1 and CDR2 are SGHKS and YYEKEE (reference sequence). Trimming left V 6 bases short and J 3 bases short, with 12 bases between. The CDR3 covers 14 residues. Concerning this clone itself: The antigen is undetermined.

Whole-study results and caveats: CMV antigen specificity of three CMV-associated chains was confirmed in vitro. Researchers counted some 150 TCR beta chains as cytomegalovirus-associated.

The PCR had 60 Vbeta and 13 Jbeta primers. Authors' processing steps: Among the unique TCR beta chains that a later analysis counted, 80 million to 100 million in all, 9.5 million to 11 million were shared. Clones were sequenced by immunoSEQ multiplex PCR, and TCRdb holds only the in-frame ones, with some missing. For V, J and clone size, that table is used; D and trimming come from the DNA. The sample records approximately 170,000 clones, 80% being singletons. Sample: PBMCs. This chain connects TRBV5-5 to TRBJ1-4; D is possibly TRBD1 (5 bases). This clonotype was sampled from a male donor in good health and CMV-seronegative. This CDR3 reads CASTITGANEKLFF. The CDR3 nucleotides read TGTGCCAGCACTATCACGGGGGCTAATGAAAAACTGTTTTTT.